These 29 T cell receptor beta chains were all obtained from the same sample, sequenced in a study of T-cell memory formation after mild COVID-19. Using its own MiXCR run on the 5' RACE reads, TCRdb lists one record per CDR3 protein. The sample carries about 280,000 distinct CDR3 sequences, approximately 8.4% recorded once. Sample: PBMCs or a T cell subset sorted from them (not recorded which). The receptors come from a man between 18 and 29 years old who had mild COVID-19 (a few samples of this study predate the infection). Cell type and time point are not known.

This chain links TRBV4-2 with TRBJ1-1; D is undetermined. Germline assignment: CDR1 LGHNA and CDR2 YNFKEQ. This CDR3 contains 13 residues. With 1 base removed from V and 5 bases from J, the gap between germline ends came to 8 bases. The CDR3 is CASSQGSETEAFF. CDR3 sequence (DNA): TGTGCCAGCAGCCAAGGAAGCGAAACTGAAGCTTTCTTT.

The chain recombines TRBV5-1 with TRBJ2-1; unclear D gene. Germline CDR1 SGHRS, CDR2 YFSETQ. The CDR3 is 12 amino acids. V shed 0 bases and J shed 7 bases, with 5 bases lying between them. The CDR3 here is CASSLEWNEQFF. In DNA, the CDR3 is TGCGCCAGCAGCTTGGAGTGGAATGAGCAGTTCTTC. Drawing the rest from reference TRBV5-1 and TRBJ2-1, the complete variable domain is KAGVTQTPRYLIKTRGQQVTLSCSPISGHRSVSWYQQTPGQGLQFLFEYFSETQRNKGNFPGRFSGRQFSNSRSEMNVSTLELGDSALYLCASSLEWNEQFFGPGTRLTVL.

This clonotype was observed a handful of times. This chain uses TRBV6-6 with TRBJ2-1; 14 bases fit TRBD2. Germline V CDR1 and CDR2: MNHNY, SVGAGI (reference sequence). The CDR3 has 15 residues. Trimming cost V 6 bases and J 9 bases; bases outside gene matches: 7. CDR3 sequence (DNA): TGTGCCAGCAGACCCGGGACTAGCGGGGGAAGTGAGCAGTTCTTC. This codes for CASRPGTSGGSEQFF.

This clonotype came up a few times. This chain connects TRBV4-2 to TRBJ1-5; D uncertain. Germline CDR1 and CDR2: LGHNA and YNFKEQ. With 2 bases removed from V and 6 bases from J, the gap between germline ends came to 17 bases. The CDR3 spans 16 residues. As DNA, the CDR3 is TGTGCCAGCAGCCAACTATGGCAGGAACCGCTTCAGCCCCAGCATTTT. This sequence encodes CASSQLWQEPLQPQHF.

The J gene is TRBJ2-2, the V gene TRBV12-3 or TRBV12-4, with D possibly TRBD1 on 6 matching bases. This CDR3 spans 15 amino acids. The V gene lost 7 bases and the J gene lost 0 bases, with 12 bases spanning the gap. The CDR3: CASTDRRSNTGELFF. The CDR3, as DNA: TGTGCCAGCACCGACAGGCGATCGAACACCGGGGAGCTGTTTTTT.

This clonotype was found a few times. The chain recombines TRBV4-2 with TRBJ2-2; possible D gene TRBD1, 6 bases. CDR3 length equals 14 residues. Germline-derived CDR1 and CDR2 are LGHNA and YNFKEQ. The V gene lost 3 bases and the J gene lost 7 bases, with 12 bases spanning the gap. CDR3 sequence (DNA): TGTGCCAGCAGCCAGGAGACAGGCGGCGGGGAGCTGTTTTTT. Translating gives CASSQETGGGELFF.

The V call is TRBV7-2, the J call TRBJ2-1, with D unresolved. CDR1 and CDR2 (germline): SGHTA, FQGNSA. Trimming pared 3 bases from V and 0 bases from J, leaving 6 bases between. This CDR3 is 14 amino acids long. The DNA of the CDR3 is TGTGCCAGCAGCTTGTACAACTCCTACAATGAGCAGTTCTTC. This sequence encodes CASSLYNSYNEQFF.

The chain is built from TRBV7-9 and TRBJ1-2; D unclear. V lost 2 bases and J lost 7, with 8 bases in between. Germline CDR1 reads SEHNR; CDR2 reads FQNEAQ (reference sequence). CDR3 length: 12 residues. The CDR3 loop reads CASSLNSRGYTF. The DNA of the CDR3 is TGTGCCAGCAGCTTAAATTCTCGTGGCTACACCTTC.

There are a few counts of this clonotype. The CDR3 sequence is CASSEYRSRWDSVSDTQYF. The CDR3 nucleotides read TGTGCCAGCAGTGAATATCGGTCGAGGTGGGACAGTGTTTCAGATACGCAGTATTTT. The chain carries TRBV25-1 and TRBJ2-3; 7 bases align to TRBD1. This CDR3 contains 19 residues. Trimming took 0 bases from V and 4 from J; bases not matched to a gene: 16. Looked up from germline, CDR1 is MGHDK and CDR2 is SYGVNS.

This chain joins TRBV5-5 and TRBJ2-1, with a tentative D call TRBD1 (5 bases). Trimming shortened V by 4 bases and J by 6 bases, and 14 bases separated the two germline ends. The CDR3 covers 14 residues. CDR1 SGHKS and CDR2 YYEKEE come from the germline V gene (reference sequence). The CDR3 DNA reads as TGTGCCAGCAGCACCAGGACAATTTTCAATGAGCAGTTCTTC. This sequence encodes CASSTRTIFNEQFF.

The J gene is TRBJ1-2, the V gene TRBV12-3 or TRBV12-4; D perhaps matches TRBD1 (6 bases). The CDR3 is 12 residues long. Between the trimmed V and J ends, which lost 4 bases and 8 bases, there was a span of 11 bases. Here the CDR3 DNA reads TGTGCCAGCAGTTCACAGGGTGACGGCTACACCTTC. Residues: CASSSQGDGYTF.

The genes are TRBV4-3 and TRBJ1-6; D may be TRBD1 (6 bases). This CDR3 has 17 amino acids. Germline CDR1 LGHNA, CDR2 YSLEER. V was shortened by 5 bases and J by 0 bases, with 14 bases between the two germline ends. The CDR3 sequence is CASSLDRQHSYNSPLHF. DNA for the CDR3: TGCGCCAGCAGCTTAGACAGGCAGCACTCCTATAATTCACCCCTCCACTTT.

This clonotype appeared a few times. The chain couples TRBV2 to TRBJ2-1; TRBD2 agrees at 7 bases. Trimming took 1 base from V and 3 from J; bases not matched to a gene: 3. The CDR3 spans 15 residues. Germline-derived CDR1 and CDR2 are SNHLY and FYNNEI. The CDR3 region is CASSEVGGDYNEQFF. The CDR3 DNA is TGTGCCAGCAGTGAAGTGGGGGGGGACTACAATGAGCAGTTCTTC.

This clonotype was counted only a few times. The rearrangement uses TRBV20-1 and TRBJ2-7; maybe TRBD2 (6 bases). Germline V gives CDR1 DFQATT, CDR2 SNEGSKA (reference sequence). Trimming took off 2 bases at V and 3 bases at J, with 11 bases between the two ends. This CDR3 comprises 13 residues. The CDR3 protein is CSARYAGNYEQYV. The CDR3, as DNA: TGCAGTGCTAGATACGCGGGGAACTACGAGCAGTACGTC.

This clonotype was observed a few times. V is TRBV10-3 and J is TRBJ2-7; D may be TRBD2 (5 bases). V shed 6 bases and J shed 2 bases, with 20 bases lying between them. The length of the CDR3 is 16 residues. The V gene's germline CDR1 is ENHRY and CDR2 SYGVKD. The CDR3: CAIRRSEGAGAYEQYF. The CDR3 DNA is TGTGCCATCAGACGTTCAGAGGGCGCCGGAGCCTACGAGCAGTACTTC.

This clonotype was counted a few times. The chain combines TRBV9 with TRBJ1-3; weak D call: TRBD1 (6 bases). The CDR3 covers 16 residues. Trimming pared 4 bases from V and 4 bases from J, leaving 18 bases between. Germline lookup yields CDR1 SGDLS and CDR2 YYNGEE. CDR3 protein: CASSLRGGAAGNTIYF. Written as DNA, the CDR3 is TGTGCCAGCAGCCTACGTGGGGGGGCCGCAGGAAACACCATATATTTT.

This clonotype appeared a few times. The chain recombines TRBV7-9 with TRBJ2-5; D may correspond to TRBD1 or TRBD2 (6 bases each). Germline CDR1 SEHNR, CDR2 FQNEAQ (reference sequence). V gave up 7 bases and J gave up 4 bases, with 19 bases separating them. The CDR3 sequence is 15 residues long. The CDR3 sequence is CASNGPGGGPETQYF. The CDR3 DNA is TGTGCCAGCAACGGCCCCGGTGGGGGGCCAGAGACCCAGTACTTC.

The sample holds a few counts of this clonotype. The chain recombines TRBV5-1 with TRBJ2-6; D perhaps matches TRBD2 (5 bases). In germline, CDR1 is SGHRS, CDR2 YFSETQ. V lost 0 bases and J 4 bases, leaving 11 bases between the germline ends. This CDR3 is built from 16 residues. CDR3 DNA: TGCGCCAGCAGCTTGGTAGGCGGGTACGGGGCCAACGTCCTGACTTTC. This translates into CASSLVGGYGANVLTF.

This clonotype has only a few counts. The CDR3 sequence is CASSMRTANTEAFF. DNA of the CDR3: TGCGCCAGCAGCATGCGGACAGCCAACACTGAAGCTTTCTTT. The chain uses TRBV5-1 and TRBJ1-1; tentative D call: TRBD1 (6 bases). The length of the CDR3 is 14 residues. V lost 4 bases to trimming and J lost 2 bases, with 12 bases between them. Germline V CDR1 and CDR2: SGHRS, YFSETQ.

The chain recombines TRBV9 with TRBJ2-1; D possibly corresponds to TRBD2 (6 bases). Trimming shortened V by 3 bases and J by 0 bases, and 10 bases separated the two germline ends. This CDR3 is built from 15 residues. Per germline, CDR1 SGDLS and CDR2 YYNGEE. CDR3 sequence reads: CASSGRGGSYNEQFF. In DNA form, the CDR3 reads TGTGCCAGCAGCGGTAGGGGAGGCTCCTACAATGAGCAGTTCTTC.

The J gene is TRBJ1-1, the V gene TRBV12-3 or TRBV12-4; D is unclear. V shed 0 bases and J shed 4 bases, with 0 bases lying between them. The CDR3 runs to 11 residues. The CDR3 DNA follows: TGTGCCAGCAGTTTAGCCACTGAAGCTTTCTTT. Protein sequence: CASSLATEAFF.

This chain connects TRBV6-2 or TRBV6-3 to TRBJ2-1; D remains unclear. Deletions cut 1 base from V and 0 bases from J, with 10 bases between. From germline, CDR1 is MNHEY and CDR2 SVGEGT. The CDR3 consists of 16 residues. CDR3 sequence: CASSYYRLSSYNEQFF. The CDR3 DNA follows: TGTGCCAGCAGTTACTATAGGCTAAGCTCCTACAATGAGCAGTTCTTC.

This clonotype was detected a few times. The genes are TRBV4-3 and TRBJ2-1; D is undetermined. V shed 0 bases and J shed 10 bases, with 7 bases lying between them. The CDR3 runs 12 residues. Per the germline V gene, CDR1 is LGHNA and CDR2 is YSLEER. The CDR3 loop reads CASSQDQGEQFF. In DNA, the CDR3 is TGCGCCAGCAGCCAAGATCAAGGGGAGCAGTTCTTC.

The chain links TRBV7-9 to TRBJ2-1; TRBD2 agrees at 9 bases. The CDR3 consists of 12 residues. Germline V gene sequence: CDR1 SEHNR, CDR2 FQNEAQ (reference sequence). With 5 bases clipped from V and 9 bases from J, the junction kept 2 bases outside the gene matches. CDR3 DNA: TGTGCCAGCAGCCAGGGACTAGCTGAGCAGTTCTTC. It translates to CASSQGLAEQFF.

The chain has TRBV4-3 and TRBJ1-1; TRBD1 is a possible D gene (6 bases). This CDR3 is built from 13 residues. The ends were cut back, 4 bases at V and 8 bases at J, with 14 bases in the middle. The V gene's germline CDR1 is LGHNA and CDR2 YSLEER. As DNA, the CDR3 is TGCGCCAGCAGCCGTACGGCGGACAGCGAAGCTTTCTTT. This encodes CASSRTADSEAFF.

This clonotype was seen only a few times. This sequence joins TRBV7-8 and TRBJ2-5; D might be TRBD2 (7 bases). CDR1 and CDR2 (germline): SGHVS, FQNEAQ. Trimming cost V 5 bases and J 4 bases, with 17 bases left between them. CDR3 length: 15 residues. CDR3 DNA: TGTGCCAGCAGCCATTCTGGGGAGGGGGTAGAGACCCAGTACTTC. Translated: CASSHSGEGVETQYF.

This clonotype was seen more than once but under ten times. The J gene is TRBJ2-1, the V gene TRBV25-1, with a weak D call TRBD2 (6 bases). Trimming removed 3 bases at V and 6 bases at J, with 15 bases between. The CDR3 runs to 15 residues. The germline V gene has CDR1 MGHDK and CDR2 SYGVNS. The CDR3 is CASSDTSRIGNEQFF. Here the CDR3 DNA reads TGTGCCAGCAGTGATACTAGCCGAATAGGCAATGAGCAGTTCTTC.

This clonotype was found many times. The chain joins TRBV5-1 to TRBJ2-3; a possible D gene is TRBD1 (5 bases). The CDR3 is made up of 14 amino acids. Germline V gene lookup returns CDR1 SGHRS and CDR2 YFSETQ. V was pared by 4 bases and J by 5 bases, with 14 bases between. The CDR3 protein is CASSPMGPEDTQYF. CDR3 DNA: TGCGCCAGCAGCCCGATGGGGCCCGAAGATACGCAGTATTTT.

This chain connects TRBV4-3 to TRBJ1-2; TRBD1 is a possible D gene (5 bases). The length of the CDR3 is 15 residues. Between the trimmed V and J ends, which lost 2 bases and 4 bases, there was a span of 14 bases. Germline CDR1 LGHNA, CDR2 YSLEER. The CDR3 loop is CASSQHDSGGYGYTF. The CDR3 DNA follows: TGCGCCAGCAGCCAACACGACAGTGGGGGCTATGGCTACACCTTC.